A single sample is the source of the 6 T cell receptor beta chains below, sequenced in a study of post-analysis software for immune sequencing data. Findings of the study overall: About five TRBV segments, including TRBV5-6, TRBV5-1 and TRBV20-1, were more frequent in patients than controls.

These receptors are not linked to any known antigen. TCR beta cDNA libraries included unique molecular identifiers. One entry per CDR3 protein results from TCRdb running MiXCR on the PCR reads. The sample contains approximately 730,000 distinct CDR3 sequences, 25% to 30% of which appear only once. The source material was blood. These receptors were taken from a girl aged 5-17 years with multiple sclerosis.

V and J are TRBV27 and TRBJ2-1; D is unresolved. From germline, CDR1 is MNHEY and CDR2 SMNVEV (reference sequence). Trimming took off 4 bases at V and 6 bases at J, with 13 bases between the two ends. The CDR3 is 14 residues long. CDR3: CASSSPELINEQFF. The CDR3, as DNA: TGTGCCAGCAGTTCTCCGGAACTCATCAATGAGCAGTTCTTC.

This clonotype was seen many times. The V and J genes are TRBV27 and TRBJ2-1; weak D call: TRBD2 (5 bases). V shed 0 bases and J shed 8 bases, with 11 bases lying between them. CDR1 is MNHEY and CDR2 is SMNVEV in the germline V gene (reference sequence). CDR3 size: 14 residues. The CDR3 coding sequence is TGTGCCAGCAGTTTATCCTCTAGCTCACATGAGCAGTTCTTC. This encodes CASSLSSSSHEQFF.

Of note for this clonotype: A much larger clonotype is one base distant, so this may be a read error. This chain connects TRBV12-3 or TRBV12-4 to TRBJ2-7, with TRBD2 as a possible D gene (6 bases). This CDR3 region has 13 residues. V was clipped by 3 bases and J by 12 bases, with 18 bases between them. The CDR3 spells CASSFGGVETRYF. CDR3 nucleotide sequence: TGTGCCAGCAGTTTCGGAGGGGTAGAGACCCGGTACTTC.

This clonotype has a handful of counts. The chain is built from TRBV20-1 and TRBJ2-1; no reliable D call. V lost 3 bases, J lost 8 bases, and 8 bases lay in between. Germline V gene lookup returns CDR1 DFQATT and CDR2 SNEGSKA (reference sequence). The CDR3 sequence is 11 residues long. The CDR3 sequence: CSASGEDEQFF. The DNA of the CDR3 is TGCAGTGCTAGCGGAGAGGATGAGCAGTTCTTC.

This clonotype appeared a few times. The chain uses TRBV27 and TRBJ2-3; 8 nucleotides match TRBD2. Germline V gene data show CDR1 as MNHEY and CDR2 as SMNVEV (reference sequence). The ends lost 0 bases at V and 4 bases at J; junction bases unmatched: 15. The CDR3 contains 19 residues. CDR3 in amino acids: CASSLSKTGLVVVADTQYF. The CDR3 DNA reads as TGTGCCAGCAGTTTATCGAAGACGGGACTAGTCGTTGTGGCAGATACGCAGTATTTT.

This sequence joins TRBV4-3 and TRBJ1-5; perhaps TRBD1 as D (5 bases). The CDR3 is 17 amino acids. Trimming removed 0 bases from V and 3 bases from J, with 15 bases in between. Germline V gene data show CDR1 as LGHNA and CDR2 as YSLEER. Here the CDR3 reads CASSQDRVEGPNQPQHF. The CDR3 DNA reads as TGCGCCAGCAGCCAAGATAGGGTTGAGGGGCCCAATCAGCCCCAGCATTTT.